A selection of T cell receptor beta chains follows, all from one sample in a study of cytomegalovirus exposure and HLA in healthy donors. The repertoire was sequenced with immunoSEQ multiplex PCR; TCRdb's copy has only in-frame clones and lacks some. Counted here are some 60,000 clones, roughly 84% occurring once; the ten biggest clones make up roughly 1.6%. Sequenced: PBMCs. The receptors stem from a human donor in good health. Both conserved end residues are part of each CDR3. Part of the rows lack a size; the others show once, few, many or a class for expanded clones.

CDR3 length | clone size | V gene | CDR3 protein
13 | NA | TRBV19 | CATRQANTGELFF
12 | NA | TRBV18 | CASQGTGYEQFF
15 | NA | TRBV7-8 | CASSGGTGGGQPQHF
14 | NA | TRBV7-9 | CASSLQSVQETQYF
17 | NA | TRBV7-9 | CASSSRTSGVIADTQYF
15 | once | TRBV14 | CASSQVVGAQNEQFF
11 | NA | TRBV6-5 | CASSYRDTQYF
16 | NA | TRBV28 | CASLDRGANPNEKLFF
13 | NA | TRBV9 | CASKGGDRPEAFF
15 | NA | TRBV7-2 | CASSPRLAGNNEQFF
15 | NA | TRBV14 | CASSRGDGNYYGYTF
14 | NA | TRBV18 | CASSLNNANYGYTF
13 | NA | TRBV29-1 | CSVEVRDSSGYTF
15 | NA | TRBV7-2 | CASSLAPQGNTEAFF
14 | NA | TRBV10-3 | CAIQTSETTDTQYF
15 | once | TRBV28 | CASSYPSGSYNEQFF
14 | NA | TRBV11-2 | CASSLAPVSYEQYF
16 | NA | TRBV12-2 | CASRLELQGFQETQYF
15 | NA | TRBV11-2 | CASSLDLAGGDEQFF
14 | NA | TRBV5-1 | CASSLSPRGTEAFF
14 | few | TRBV4-1 | CASSQDFGKETQYF
20 | NA | TRBV27 | CASSLISWVEGVGTNEKLFF